The rows below give T cell receptor beta chains drawn from one sample of a study of neurological immune-mediated disorders. One entry per CDR3 protein results from TCRdb running MiXCR on the 5' RACE reads. The sample lists about 27,000 distinct CDR3 sequences, around 3.4% occurring once. Sequencing was carried out using PBMCs. Source of these receptors: a woman aged 25 to 39 with multiple sclerosis. Both conserved end residues are part of each CDR3. Fields, in order: J gene, CDR3 length, clone size, D gene, V gene, CDR3 protein, CDR3 DNA. A D gene is named only where the DNA matches it firmly. Not all rows give a size; the values are once, few, many and, for expanded clones, a class.

TRBJ2-3	13	many	NA	TRBV20-1	CSARVWTTDTQYF	TGCAGTGCTAGAGTGTGGACCACAGATACGCAGTATTTT
TRBJ2-7	16	many	NA	TRBV5-1	CASSLGGRTSSYEQYF	TGCGCCAGCAGCTTGGGGGGGCGGACCTCCTCCTACGAGCAGTACTTC
TRBJ2-5	13	medium-sized	NA	TRBV4-3	CASSQAGVETQYF	TGCGCCAGCAGCCAGGCAGGGGTGGAGACCCAGTACTTC
TRBJ2-6	15	many	NA	TRBV28	CASSSPSSGANVLTF	TGTGCCAGCAGTTCCCCGTCCTCTGGGGCCAACGTCCTGACTTTC
TRBJ1-1	11	medium-sized	NA	TRBV12-3/TRBV12-4	CASTLGQEAFF	TGTGCCAGCACCTTAGGACAGGAAGCTTTCTTT
TRBJ1-1	14	few	NA	TRBV18	CASSHDVPNTEAFF	TGTGCCAGCTCACACGACGTACCGAACACTGAAGCTTTCTTT
TRBJ2-2	15	many	NA	TRBV5-1	CASSLRGDNTGELFF	TGCGCCAGCAGCTTGAGAGGGGACAACACCGGGGAGCTGTTTTTT
TRBJ2-1	16	many	TRBD1	TRBV15	CATSKAGQGAYNEQFF	TGTGCCACCAGCAAAGCTGGACAGGGGGCCTACAATGAGCAGTTCTTC
TRBJ1-4	13	many	NA	TRBV20-1	CSAYLPSNEKLFF	TGCAGTGCTTACCTGCCGTCTAATGAAAAACTGTTTTTT
TRBJ1-1	15	many	TRBD1	TRBV20-1	CSARDTRTGDTEAFF	TGCAGTGCTAGAGATACCCGGACAGGTGACACTGAAGCTTTCTTT
TRBJ2-7	12	many	NA	TRBV3-1	CASSQVQYEQYF	TGTGCCAGCAGCCAAGTGCAGTACGAGCAGTACTTC
TRBJ2-2	14	many	TRBD1	TRBV5-1	CASGGSTGREKLFF	TGCGCCAGCGGCGGTTCGACAGGGCGAGAAAAGCTGTTTTTT
TRBJ2-3	16	many	NA	TRBV28	CASSLQGRGFRDTQYF	TGTGCCAGCAGTCTTCAGGGACGGGGATTTAGGGATACGCAGTATTTT
TRBJ2-7	11	many	NA	TRBV28	CASKKAYEQYF	TGTGCCAGCAAGAAGGCATACGAGCAGTACTTC
TRBJ2-7	15	medium-sized	TRBD2	TRBV28	CASSFPAGGSYEQYF	TGTGCCAGCAGTTTCCCAGCGGGAGGCTCCTACGAGCAGTACTTC
TRBJ2-1	15	many	NA	TRBV12-3/TRBV12-4	CASSHRTDAYNEQFF	TGTGCCAGCAGCCATAGGACAGATGCCTACAATGAGCAGTTCTTC
TRBJ1-2	13	many	NA	TRBV29-1	CSVDVGVADGYTF	TGCAGCGTTGATGTGGGGGTGGCCGATGGCTACACCTTC
TRBJ1-2	13	NA	NA	TRBV5-1	CASSLGSGESYTF	TGCGCCAGCAGCTTGGGATCGGGCGAGAGCTACACCTTC
TRBJ2-7	13	medium-sized	NA	TRBV18	CASSQGRGYEQYF	TGTGCCAGCTCACAAGGTAGGGGCTACGAGCAGTACTTC
TRBJ1-1	15	many	NA	TRBV5-1	CASTTEGRAATEAFF	TGCGCCAGCACCACGGAGGGTCGGGCGGCCACTGAAGCTTTCTTT
TRBJ2-7	14	many	TRBD2	TRBV12-3/TRBV12-4	CASSASGRGYEQYF	TGTGCCAGCAGTGCTAGCGGGAGGGGGTACGAGCAGTACTTC
TRBJ1-1	17	many	TRBD1	TRBV5-1	CASSLGQGRFSNAEAFF	TGCGCCAGCAGCCTGGGACAGGGGAGGTTCTCCAACGCTGAAGCTTTCTTT
TRBJ2-4	13	many	NA	TRBV29-1	CSVEGQEKNIQYF	TGCAGCGTTGAAGGACAGGAGAAGAACATTCAGTACTTC
TRBJ2-1	15	few	NA	TRBV11-2	CASSPTGPSYNEQFF	TGTGCCAGCAGCCCCACCGGACCGTCCTACAATGAGCAGTTCTTC
TRBJ1-1	13	many	NA	TRBV6-5	CASSRSVGGALIF	TGTGCCAGCAGCCGGTCGGTTGGCGGGGCCCTTATCTTT